The present TCR beta chain was sequenced within a study of T-cell reconstitution after alpha-beta-depleted transplantation in children. There are many counts of this clonotype. The germline V gene has CDR1 KGHDR and CDR2 SFDVKD. The CDR3 totals 16 residues. The ends lost 3 bases at V and 0 bases at J; junction bases unmatched: 5. Molecular barcoding with unique molecular identifiers was used for the TCRbeta library. TCRdb recomputed calls from the PCR reads with MiXCR, one row per CDR3 protein. The sample lists fewer than 700,000 distinct CDR3 sequences, around 13% seen once, with approximately 2.1% in the top ten.

This receptor was identified in a male patient between 5 and 17 years old who had a stem cell transplant for acute myeloid leukemia, so the T cells may come from the graft donor. The rearrangement links TRBV24-1 to TRBJ2-7, with 9 bases lining up with TRBD1. The sample in question was PBMCs, mostly from graft donor cells, obtained 360 days after TCRalphabeta/CD19-depleted stem cell transplant. The CDR3 coding sequence is TGTGCCACCAGTGATCCGGGACAGGGAAACTCCTACGAGCAGTACTTC. As protein: CATSDPGQGNSYEQYF.